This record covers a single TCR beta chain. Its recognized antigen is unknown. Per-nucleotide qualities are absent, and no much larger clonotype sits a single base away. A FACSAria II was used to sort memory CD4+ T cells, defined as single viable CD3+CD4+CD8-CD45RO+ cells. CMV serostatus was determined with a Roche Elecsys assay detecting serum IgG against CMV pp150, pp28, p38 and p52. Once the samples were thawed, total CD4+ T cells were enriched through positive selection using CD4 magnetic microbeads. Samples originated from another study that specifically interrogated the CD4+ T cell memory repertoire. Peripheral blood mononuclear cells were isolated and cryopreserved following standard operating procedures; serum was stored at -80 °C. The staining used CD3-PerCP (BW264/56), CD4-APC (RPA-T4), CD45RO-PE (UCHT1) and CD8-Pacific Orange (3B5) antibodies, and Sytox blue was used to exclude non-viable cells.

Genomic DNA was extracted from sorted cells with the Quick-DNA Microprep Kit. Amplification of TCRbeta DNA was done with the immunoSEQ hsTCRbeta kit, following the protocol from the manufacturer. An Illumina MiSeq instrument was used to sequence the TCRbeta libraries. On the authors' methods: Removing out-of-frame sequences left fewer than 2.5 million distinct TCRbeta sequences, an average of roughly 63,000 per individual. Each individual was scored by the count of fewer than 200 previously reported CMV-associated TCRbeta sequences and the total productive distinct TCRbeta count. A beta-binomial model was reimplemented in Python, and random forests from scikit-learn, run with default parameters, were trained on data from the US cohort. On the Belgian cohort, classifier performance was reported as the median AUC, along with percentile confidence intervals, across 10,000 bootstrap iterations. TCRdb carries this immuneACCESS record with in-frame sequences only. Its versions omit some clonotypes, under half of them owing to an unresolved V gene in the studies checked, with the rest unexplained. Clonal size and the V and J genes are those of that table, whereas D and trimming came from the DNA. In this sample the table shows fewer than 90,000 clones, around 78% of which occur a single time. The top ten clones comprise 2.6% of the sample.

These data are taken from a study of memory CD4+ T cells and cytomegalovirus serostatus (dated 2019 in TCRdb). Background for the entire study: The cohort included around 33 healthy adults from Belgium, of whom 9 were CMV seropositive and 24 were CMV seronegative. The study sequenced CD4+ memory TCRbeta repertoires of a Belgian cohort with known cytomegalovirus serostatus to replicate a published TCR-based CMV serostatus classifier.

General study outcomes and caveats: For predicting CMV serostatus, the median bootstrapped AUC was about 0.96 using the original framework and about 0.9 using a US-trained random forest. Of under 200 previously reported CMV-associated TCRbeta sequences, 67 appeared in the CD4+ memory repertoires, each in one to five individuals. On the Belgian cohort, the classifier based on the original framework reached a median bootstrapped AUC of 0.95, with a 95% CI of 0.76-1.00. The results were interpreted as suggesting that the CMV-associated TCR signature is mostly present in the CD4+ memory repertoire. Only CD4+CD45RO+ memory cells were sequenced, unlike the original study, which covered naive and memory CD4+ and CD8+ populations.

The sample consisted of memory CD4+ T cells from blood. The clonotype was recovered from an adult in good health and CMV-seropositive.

This receptor carries the CDR3 CASIGSLAGGIEQFF. In nucleotide form, the sequence is TGTGCCAGCATAGGGAGTCTAGCGGGGGGGATTGAGCAGTTCTTC. Rearrangement joined TRBV28 to TRBJ2-1; 12 bases in the middle match TRBD2. The germline V gene gives CDR1 as MDHEN and CDR2 as SYDVKM. The CDR3, from cysteine to phenylalanine, totals 15 residues. The read is trimmed to its CDR3 DNA, 45 bases read in frame from base 1. The V end gives up 7 bases and the J end 9 bases, leaving 10 bases in the junction not matched to a gene.